Listed below are T cell receptor beta chains from one sample, sequenced in a study of human T cells and chemical hapten exposure. TCRdb re-derived calls from the RACE reads in MiXCR, one entry per CDR3 protein. The sample contains some 70,000 distinct CDR3 sequences, approximately 9.9% of which appear only once. Specimen: whole blood, collected in connection with sensitization to the hapten diphenylcyclopropenone (DPC). The source is a woman in her forties or fifties with alopecia areata. Some clones in this sample may be carry-over from other donors' samples. Both conserved end residues are part of each CDR3. Fields, in order: J gene, D gene, V gene, CDR3 length, clone size, CDR3 DNA, CDR3 protein. D genes are given only for firm matches. The size field is filled for only some rows; it gives once, few, many or a size class.

j_gene: TRBJ1-5
d_gene: -
v_gene: TRBV6-1
len: 17
abundance: many
CDR3nt: TGTGCCAGCGCACCTGAAGGGACATCCCGGAGCAATCAGCCCCAGCATTTT
CDR3aa: CASAPEGTSRSNQPQHF

j_gene: TRBJ1-1
d_gene: TRBD1
v_gene: TRBV5-1
len: 15
abundance: -
CDR3nt: TGCGCCAGCAGCTTCGCCGGGACAGGGAGGGCTGAAGCTTTCTTT
CDR3aa: CASSFAGTGRAEAFF

j_gene: TRBJ2-1
d_gene: -
v_gene: TRBV19
len: 16
abundance: few
CDR3nt: TGTGCCAGTAGTATAGGTTCAGCCCGGGGGCACAATGAGCAGTTCTTC
CDR3aa: CASSIGSARGHNEQFF

j_gene: TRBJ2-5
d_gene: -
v_gene: TRBV20-1
len: 15
abundance: few
CDR3nt: TGCAGTGCTAGAAACAGGGCTCGGTACCAAGAGACCCAGTACTTC
CDR3aa: CSARNRARYQETQYF

j_gene: TRBJ1-5
d_gene: -
v_gene: TRBV29-1
len: 13
abundance: many
CDR3nt: TGCAGCGTTTCGGGAGGGGGCAATCAGCCCCAGCATTTT
CDR3aa: CSVSGGGNQPQHF

j_gene: TRBJ2-2
d_gene: -
v_gene: TRBV29-1
len: 13
abundance: -
CDR3nt: TGCAGCGTTGGGCCGGGCATGACCGGGGAGCTGTTTTTT
CDR3aa: CSVGPGMTGELFF

j_gene: TRBJ2-1
d_gene: -
v_gene: TRBV28
len: 15
abundance: few
CDR3nt: TGTGCCAGCAGTATGCCCGAAAGATCAAACAATGAGCAGTTCTTC
CDR3aa: CASSMPERSNNEQFF

j_gene: TRBJ1-5
d_gene: TRBD1
v_gene: TRBV19
len: 18
abundance: many
CDR3nt: TGTGCCAGTAGTACCCGCGGACAGGAGGCTATGGTGGGTCAGCCCCAGCATTTT
CDR3aa: CASSTRGQEAMVGQPQHF

j_gene: TRBJ2-2
d_gene: -
v_gene: TRBV7-8
len: 16
abundance: few
CDR3nt: TGTGCCAGCAGCAAGCCCCAGGGACGGAGCACCGGGGAGCTGTTTTTT
CDR3aa: CASSKPQGRSTGELFF

j_gene: TRBJ2-7
d_gene: -
v_gene: TRBV9
len: 12
abundance: few
CDR3nt: TGTGCCAGCAGCGGATCCGTGGGGGAGCAGTACTTC
CDR3aa: CASSGSVGEQYF

j_gene: TRBJ1-1
d_gene: -
v_gene: TRBV7-2
len: 13
abundance: many
CDR3nt: TGTGCCAGCAGCTTACAGGTAAACACTGAAGCTTTCTTT
CDR3aa: CASSLQVNTEAFF

j_gene: TRBJ2-5
d_gene: TRBD1
v_gene: TRBV7-7
len: 14
abundance: many
CDR3nt: TGTGCCAGCAGCTTAGGGACAGGAGGACAGACCCAGTACTTC
CDR3aa: CASSLGTGGQTQYF

j_gene: TRBJ2-7
d_gene: -
v_gene: TRBV5-1
len: 15
abundance: many
CDR3nt: TGCGCCAGCAGCTTGGCCGGACCGGCATCCTACGAGCAGTACTTC
CDR3aa: CASSLAGPASYEQYF

j_gene: TRBJ2-2
d_gene: -
v_gene: TRBV20-1
len: 11
abundance: -
CDR3nt: TGCAGTGCTAGCAGGGCCGGGGAGCTGTTTTTT
CDR3aa: CSASRAGELFF

j_gene: TRBJ1-1
d_gene: -
v_gene: TRBV20-1
len: 14
abundance: many
CDR3nt: TGCAGTGCCTCATCGCGGGGGGCGAACACTGAAGCTTTCTTT
CDR3aa: CSASSRGANTEAFF

j_gene: TRBJ2-5
d_gene: -
v_gene: TRBV6-1
len: 16
abundance: many
CDR3nt: TGTGCCAGCAGTGAAGGGAGGTTGAGTCGTCTGCAGACCCAGTACTTC
CDR3aa: CASSEGRLSRLQTQYF

j_gene: TRBJ2-3
d_gene: TRBD1
v_gene: TRBV20-1
len: 14
abundance: -
CDR3nt: TGCAGTGCAGTAGTAGGACAGGGCACAGATACGCAGTATTTT
CDR3aa: CSAVVGQGTDTQYF

j_gene: TRBJ1-2
d_gene: -
v_gene: TRBV6-5
len: 15
abundance: many
CDR3nt: TGTGCCAGCAGTTACTTACCGGGACGGCCCTATGGCTACACCTTC
CDR3aa: CASSYLPGRPYGYTF

j_gene: TRBJ2-1
d_gene: TRBD2
v_gene: TRBV29-1
len: 14
abundance: -
CDR3nt: TGCAGCGCTTCGACTAGCGTGGGCTACAATGAGCAGTTCTTC
CDR3aa: CSASTSVGYNEQFF

j_gene: TRBJ2-1
d_gene: TRBD1
v_gene: TRBV29-1
len: 14
abundance: few
CDR3nt: TGCAGCGTCTATCCGGGACAGACAGACAATGAGCAGTTCTTC
CDR3aa: CSVYPGQTDNEQFF

j_gene: TRBJ2-3
d_gene: -
v_gene: TRBV7-9
len: 16
abundance: many
CDR3nt: TGTGCCAGCAGCTTCTCCCTACCCGATACCACAGATACGCAGTATTTT
CDR3aa: CASSFSLPDTTDTQYF

j_gene: TRBJ1-1
d_gene: TRBD1
v_gene: TRBV5-1
len: 14
abundance: many
CDR3nt: TGCGCCAGCAGCCCCCGGGACAGGGCCACTGAAGCTTTCTTT
CDR3aa: CASSPRDRATEAFF

j_gene: TRBJ2-1
d_gene: TRBD2
v_gene: TRBV29-1
len: 16
abundance: -
CDR3nt: TGCAGCGTTAGAGCGGGGGGGAGGAGCTCCTACAATGAGCAGTTCTTC
CDR3aa: CSVRAGGRSSYNEQFF

j_gene: TRBJ1-6
d_gene: TRBD1
v_gene: TRBV9
len: 15
abundance: many
CDR3nt: TGTGCCAGCAGCGTACTCCCAGACAGGGGGTCACCCCTCCACTTT
CDR3aa: CASSVLPDRGSPLHF

j_gene: TRBJ2-5
d_gene: TRBD2
v_gene: TRBV4-1
len: 14
abundance: many
CDR3nt: TGCGCCAGCAGCCAAGGGCTAGCGGTCGCGACCCAGTACTTC
CDR3aa: CASSQGLAVATQYF

j_gene: TRBJ1-1
d_gene: TRBD1
v_gene: TRBV6-2/TRBV6-3
len: 14
abundance: -
CDR3nt: TGTGCCAGCAGACCGACAGGGGTTAGGACTGAAGCTTTCTTT
CDR3aa: CASRPTGVRTEAFF

j_gene: TRBJ1-4
d_gene: -
v_gene: TRBV5-5
len: 13
abundance: many
CDR3nt: TGTGCCAGCAGCTTAGTAATCGATGAAAAACTGTTTTTT
CDR3aa: CASSLVIDEKLFF

j_gene: TRBJ1-1
d_gene: TRBD1
v_gene: TRBV7-9
len: 14
abundance: few
CDR3nt: TGTGCCAGCAGCCTTTGGACAGGGGGTAGTGAAGCTTTCTTT
CDR3aa: CASSLWTGGSEAFF

j_gene: TRBJ2-7
d_gene: -
v_gene: TRBV6-6
len: 15
abundance: few
CDR3nt: TGTGCCAGCAGTTACGTTGGCCAGAGCTCCTACGAGCAGTACTTC
CDR3aa: CASSYVGQSSYEQYF

j_gene: TRBJ1-2
d_gene: -
v_gene: TRBV12-3/TRBV12-4
len: 12
abundance: few
CDR3nt: TGTGCCAGCAAGGGAGACGTCGGAGGCTACACCTTC
CDR3aa: CASKGDVGGYTF

j_gene: TRBJ2-1
d_gene: TRBD1
v_gene: TRBV6-6
len: 16
abundance: -
CDR3nt: TGTGCCAGCAGTAACCGACAGGGAACCTCTATTAATGAGCAGTTCTTC
CDR3aa: CASSNRQGTSINEQFF

j_gene: TRBJ2-7
d_gene: TRBD2
v_gene: TRBV30
len: 16
abundance: -
CDR3nt: TGTGCCTGGACCGTGGGGGCTAGCGGGAGCTCCTACGAGCAGTACTTC
CDR3aa: CAWTVGASGSSYEQYF

j_gene: TRBJ1-5
d_gene: TRBD1
v_gene: TRBV12-3/TRBV12-4
len: 17
abundance: few
CDR3nt: TGTGCCAGCAGTGATTCCCGGACAGGTCCCCTCAATCAGCCCCAGCATTTT
CDR3aa: CASSDSRTGPLNQPQHF